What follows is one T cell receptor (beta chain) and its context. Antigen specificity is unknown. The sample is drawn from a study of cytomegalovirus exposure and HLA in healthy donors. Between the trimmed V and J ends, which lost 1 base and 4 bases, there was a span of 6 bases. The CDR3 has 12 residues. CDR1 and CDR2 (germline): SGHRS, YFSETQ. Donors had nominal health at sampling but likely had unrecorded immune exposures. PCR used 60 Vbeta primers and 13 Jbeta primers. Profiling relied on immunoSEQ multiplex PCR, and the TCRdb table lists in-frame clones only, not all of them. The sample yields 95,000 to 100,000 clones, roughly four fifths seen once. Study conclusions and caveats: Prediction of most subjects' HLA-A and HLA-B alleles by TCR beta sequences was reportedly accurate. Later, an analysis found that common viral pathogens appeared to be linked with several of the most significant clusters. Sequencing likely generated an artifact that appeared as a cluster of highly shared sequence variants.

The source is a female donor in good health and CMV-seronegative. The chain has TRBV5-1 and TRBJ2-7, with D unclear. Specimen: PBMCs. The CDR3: CASSLNFYEQYF. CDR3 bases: TGCGCCAGCAGCTTGAACTTTTACGAGCAGTACTTC.